The rows below give T cell receptor beta chains drawn from one sample of a study of shared clonotypes between healthy human individuals. TCRdb's copy holds only in-frame clones and misses some; the assay was immunoSEQ multiplex PCR. The table lists about 2 million clones, approximately 94% of them singletons. The specimen was naive CD8+ T cells sorted from blood. The receptor set was obtained from a young man in good health. Both conserved end residues are part of each CDR3. A D gene is named only where the DNA matches it firmly.

- TRBJ2-5 13 TRBV7-9 TGTGCCAGCAGCTTAGCCGGGGGAGAGACCCAGTACTTC CASSLAGGETQYF
- TRBJ2-3 16 TRBV5-4 TGTGCCAGCAGCTTGTTTCAGGGCGCTCGTACAGATACGCAGTATTTT CASSLFQGARTDTQYF
- TRBJ1-5 14 TRBV27 TGTGCCAGCAGCCACGACGGTGGCAATCAGCCCCAGCATTTT CASSHDGGNQPQHF
- TRBJ1-1 13 TRBV9 TGTGCCAGCAGCGAACAGGATACACAAGAAGCTTTCTTT CASSEQDTQEAFF
- TRBJ2-1 12 TRBV4-3 TGCGCCAGCAGCCAATTGGGAAATGAGCAGTTCTTC CASSQLGNEQFF
- TRBJ1-1 14 TRBV10-3 TGTGCCATCAGTGATTCGGTCGGGGTAACTGAAGCTTTCTTT CAISDSVGVTEAFF
TRBD1 TRBJ2-7 14 TRBV5-4 TGTGCCAGCAGCACACAGGGGTTTCCCTACGAGCAGTACTTC CASSTQGFPYEQYF
- TRBJ1-5 15 TRBV6-6 TGTGCCAGCAGTTATTCCGGGAATAGCAATCAGCCCCAGCATTTT CASSYSGNSNQPQHF
TRBD1 TRBJ2-7 15 TRBV4-1 TGCGCCAGCAGCCAAGTAGGGGGCCCGGACTACGAGCAGTACTTC CASSQVGGPDYEQYF
TRBD1 TRBJ2-3 16 TRBV7-8 TGTGCCAGCAGCACATCCCGGGACAGGGGGCGAGATACGCAGTATTTT CASSTSRDRGRDTQYF
- TRBJ1-2 15 TRBV11-2 TGTGCCAGCAGCTTAGACCCTGAGGGGGTTGGAGGCTACACCTTC CASSLDPEGVGGYTF
TRBD2 TRBJ2-5 18 TRBV5-1 TGCGCCAGCAGCTTCCCGGGGACTAGCGGGGGGTACCAAGAGACCCAGTACTTC CASSFPGTSGGYQETQYF
TRBD2 TRBJ2-5 15 TRBV13 TGTGCCAGCAGCCAAGGGACTAGCCTTTCAGAGACCCAGTACTTC CASSQGTSLSETQYF
- TRBJ2-3 15 TRBV28 TGTGCCAGCAGTTTTGATGGGGTGCTAACAGATACGCAGTATTTT CASSFDGVLTDTQYF
- TRBJ1-5 15 TRBV11-2 TGTGCCAGCAGCCGGGACGGATTTAGCAATCAGCCCCAGCATTTT CASSRDGFSNQPQHF
- TRBJ2-3 16 TRBV4-1 TGCGCCAGCAGCCAAGGGGGCCTCCCTAGCACAGATACGCAGTATTTT CASSQGGLPSTDTQYF